This T cell receptor (beta chain) is drawn from a study of control samples from healthy donors and cancer patients. CDR3 length equals 17 residues. Germline V gene sequence: CDR1 LNHDA, CDR2 SQIVND (reference sequence). After removal of 6 bases from V and 0 bases from J, the junction contained 13 bases not matched to a gene. This table comes from immunoSEQ multiplex PCR, and its TCRdb copy is limited to in-frame clones, with some not included. The sample shows around 100,000 clones, roughly 89% of them seen only once. The TCR sequence derives from a human donor in good health. The donor label of this sample is uncertain. Sequenced sample: blood. This sequence joins TRBV19 and TRBJ2-5; 7 nucleotides line up with TRBD2. The CDR3 region is CASSHVGAGRYQETQYF. Written as DNA, the CDR3 is TGTGCCAGTAGCCATGTCGGAGCGGGGAGGTACCAAGAGACCCAGTACTTC.